One sample yielded the 17 T cell receptor beta chains listed below, sequenced in a study of T cells in Graves' hyperthyroidism and ophthalmopathy. RNA transcripts were the template for amplifying TCR beta CDR3 regions. During a first-round RT-PCR of the TCR CDR3, the HTBI primer set was used. TCRdb re-analysed the multiplex PCR reads in MiXCR, keeping a single row per CDR3 protein. The data show about 720,000 distinct CDR3 sequences, roughly 20% seen once. The sample was blood. Source of these receptors: a woman in her forties or fifties with Graves' hyperthyroidism that later progressed to Graves' ophthalmopathy.

This clonotype was seen ten or more times. The genes are TRBV20-1 and TRBJ1-6; D is perhaps TRBD1 (6 bases). V was trimmed by 3 bases and J by 9 bases, leaving 15 bases between them. Germline CDR1 DFQATT, CDR2 SNEGSKA (reference sequence). This CDR3 has 14 amino acids. The CDR3 loop reads CSASGREGGSPLHF. CDR3 bases: TGCAGTGCTAGCGGACGCGAAGGGGGTTCACCCCTCCACTTT.

The chain has TRBV24-1 and TRBJ2-4, with a weak D call TRBD1 (5 bases). CDR3 length equals 18 residues. Trimming removed 9 bases from V and 3 bases from J, with 26 bases in between. Germline CDR1 KGHDR, CDR2 SFDVKD. The CDR3 nucleotides are TGTGCCACCCAGAGAAAACCTCGACAGAATAAATACAAAAACATTCAGTACTTC. Protein sequence: CATQRKPRQNKYKNIQYF.

The chain uses TRBV6-5 and TRBJ2-4, with TRBD1 identical over 9 bases. The J segment lost 3 bases and the V segment lost 2 bases, leaving 2 bases of the junction unmatched. Germline V gene lookup returns CDR1 MNHEY and CDR2 SVGAGI. The CDR3 spans 15 residues. The CDR3 protein is CASSYRDRVKNIQYF. Written as DNA, the CDR3 is TGTGCCAGCAGTTACCGGGACAGGGTCAAAAACATTCAGTACTTC.

This clonotype has more than one count but fewer than ten. The chain recombines TRBV6-1 with TRBJ2-5; D possibly corresponds to TRBD2 (6 bases). The V gene lost 5 bases and the J gene lost 4 bases, with 17 bases spanning the gap. The CDR3 is made up of 15 amino acids. The V gene's germline CDR1 is MNHNS and CDR2 SASEGT. CDR3 coding DNA: TGTGCCAGCAGTCCGAATATGGGGGGAAGAGAGACCCAGTACTTC. Translating gives CASSPNMGGRETQYF.

This clonotype was seen many times. The V call is TRBV7-2, the J call TRBJ2-5, with a possible D match to TRBD2 (5 bases). Germline V CDR1 and CDR2: SGHTA, FQGNSA. V lost 1 base and J lost 5, with 11 bases in between. The CDR3 contains 14 residues. CDR3 nucleotides: TGTGCCAGCAGCTTAGGTCCTAGCTGGGAGACCCAGTACTTC. This translates into CASSLGPSWETQYF.

This clonotype occurred a few times. V is TRBV7-3 and J is TRBJ2-1; 10 bases match TRBD1. The CDR3 sequence is 22 residues long. The germline V gene encodes CDR1 SGHTA and CDR2 FQGTGA. The J segment lost 0 bases and the V segment lost 2 bases, leaving 19 bases of the junction unmatched. CDR3 sequence (DNA): TGTGCCAGCAGCTTACCCCGGTCAGAGACAGGGGGCCAGAAGAGCTCCTACAATGAGCAGTTCTTC. Protein: CASSLPRSETGGQKSSYNEQFF.

This clonotype showed up many times. This chain connects TRBV7-9 to TRBJ1-5, with unresolved D. V lost 5 bases and J 0 bases, leaving 14 bases between the germline ends. Germline-derived CDR1 and CDR2 are SEHNR and FQNEAQ (reference sequence). This CDR3 is 16 amino acids long. The CDR3 loop is CASSTSAALSNQPQHF. The CDR3 coding sequence is TGTGCCAGCAGCACTTCGGCGGCACTTAGCAATCAGCCCCAGCATTTT.

The V gene is TRBV30, the J gene TRBJ1-5; 9 nucleotides match TRBD1. Germline V CDR1 and CDR2: GTSNPN, SVGIG (reference sequence). The CDR3 totals 13 residues. V lost 2 bases and J lost 7; bases outside the gene matches: 3. The CDR3 loop reads CAWSIDRGQPQHF. The DNA of the CDR3 is TGTGCCTGGAGTATTGACAGGGGGCAGCCCCAGCATTTT. Using reference TRBV30 and TRBJ1-5 for the parts outside the CDR3, the full variable domain is SQTIHQWPATLVQPVGSPLSLECTVEGTSNPNLYWYRQAAGRGLQLLFYSVGIGQISSEVPQNLSASRPQDRQFILSSKKLLLSDSGFYLCAWSIDRGQPQHFGDGTRLSIL.

This clonotype was observed a handful of times. The V and J genes are TRBV7-8 and TRBJ1-5; D is undetermined. V lost 7 bases, J lost 7 bases, and 17 bases lay in between. The CDR3 covers 14 residues. In germline, CDR1 is SGHVS, CDR2 FQNEAQ. The CDR3 region has the DNA TGTGCCAGCACTGGAGGGAGGGCAGAGCAGCCCCAGCATTTT. It encodes CASTGGRAEQPQHF.

This clonotype was observed at least ten times. This rearrangement joins TRBV7-3 to TRBJ2-3, with TRBD2 matching 7 bases. The CDR3 is 16 amino acids. Germline V gives CDR1 SGHTA, CDR2 FQGTGA. The ends lost 1 base at V and 3 bases at J; junction bases unmatched: 7. In nucleotides, the CDR3 is TGTGCCAGCAGCTTAAGGGGGGGTCGATTAACAGATACGCAGTATTTT. Translated: CASSLRGGRLTDTQYF.

The rearrangement joins TRBV3-1 to TRBJ2-5; no definite D call. With 1 base removed from V and 5 bases from J, the gap between germline ends came to 5 bases. The germline CDR1 and CDR2 sequences are LGHDT and YNNKEL (reference sequence). The CDR3 runs 12 residues. CDR3 in DNA: TGTGCCAGCAGCCAAGTCATGGAGACCCAGTACTTC. Its protein product is CASSQVMETQYF.

This clonotype was seen a handful of times. A single base separates this from a much larger clone, so it may be a read error. This rearrangement joins TRBV3-1 to TRBJ2-5; D is possibly TRBD2 (6 bases). Per the germline V gene, CDR1 is LGHDT and CDR2 is YNNKEL (reference sequence). The CDR3 runs to 13 residues. The CDR3 reads CAGSQGRSETQYF. For the CDR3, the DNA is TGTGCCGGCAGCCAAGGGAGGTCAGAGACCCAGTACTTC.

This clonotype has a count of ten or more. The chain combines TRBV2 with TRBJ1-2; D is undetermined. The germline V gene has CDR1 SNHLY and CDR2 FYNNEI. The CDR3 has 17 residues. Trimming removed 2 bases at V and 2 bases at J, with 18 bases between. This chain's CDR3 is CASSEREKPGSNYGYTF. The CDR3 DNA reads as TGTGCCAGCAGTGAACGGGAAAAGCCGGGGTCCAACTATGGCTACACCTTC. The whole variable domain, filled in from reference TRBV2 and TRBJ1-2, reads EPEVTQTPSHQVTQMGQEVILRCVPISNHLYFYWYRQILGQKVEFLVSFYNNEISEKSEIFDDQFSVERPDGSNFTLKIRSTKLEDSAMYFCASSEREKPGSNYGYTFGSGTRLTVV.

This clonotype was counted at least ten times. The CDR3 coding sequence is TGTGCCAGCAGACTAGCGGGGGGGGGATGGGATGAGCAGTTCTTC. This translates into CASRLAGGGWDEQFF. The V and J genes are TRBV2 and TRBJ2-1; 13 bases line up with TRBD2. V shed 6 bases, J shed 8 bases, and the junction held 7 bases outside the gene matches. This CDR3 is 15 amino acids long. CDR1 and CDR2 (germline): SNHLY, FYNNEI.

In this sample, this clonotype turned up a few times. The chain uses TRBV13 and TRBJ2-2; TRBD1 might be the D (5 bases). Germline values: CDR1 PRHDT, CDR2 FYEKMQ (reference sequence). V gave up 1 base and J gave up 6 bases, with 6 bases separating them. The length of the CDR3 is 13 residues. The CDR3 DNA reads TGTGCCAGCAGCTTAGTGACAGCCGGGGAGCTGTTTTTT. Protein product: CASSLVTAGELFF.

This clonotype occurred a few times. The rearrangement joins TRBV5-1 to TRBJ1-4; no definite D call. The CDR3 consists of 16 residues. V was shortened by 4 bases and J by 0 bases, with 13 bases between the two germline ends. Germline V gives CDR1 SGHRS, CDR2 YFSETQ. This CDR3 reads CASSPLPPATNEKLFF. The CDR3 nucleotides read TGCGCCAGCAGCCCTCTCCCACCTGCAACTAATGAAAAACTGTTTTTT.

This clonotype was seen more than once but under ten times. The CDR3 here is CASSQDGGAETQYF. The CDR3 nucleotides are TGTGCCAGCAGCCAAGATGGGGGGGCGGAGACCCAGTACTTC. V and J are TRBV3-1 and TRBJ2-5; D possibly corresponds to TRBD2 (7 bases). CDR3 length equals 14 residues. Germline CDR1 is LGHDT and CDR2 is YNNKEL (reference sequence). Trimming stripped 0 bases from V and 5 bases from J, with 10 bases between.